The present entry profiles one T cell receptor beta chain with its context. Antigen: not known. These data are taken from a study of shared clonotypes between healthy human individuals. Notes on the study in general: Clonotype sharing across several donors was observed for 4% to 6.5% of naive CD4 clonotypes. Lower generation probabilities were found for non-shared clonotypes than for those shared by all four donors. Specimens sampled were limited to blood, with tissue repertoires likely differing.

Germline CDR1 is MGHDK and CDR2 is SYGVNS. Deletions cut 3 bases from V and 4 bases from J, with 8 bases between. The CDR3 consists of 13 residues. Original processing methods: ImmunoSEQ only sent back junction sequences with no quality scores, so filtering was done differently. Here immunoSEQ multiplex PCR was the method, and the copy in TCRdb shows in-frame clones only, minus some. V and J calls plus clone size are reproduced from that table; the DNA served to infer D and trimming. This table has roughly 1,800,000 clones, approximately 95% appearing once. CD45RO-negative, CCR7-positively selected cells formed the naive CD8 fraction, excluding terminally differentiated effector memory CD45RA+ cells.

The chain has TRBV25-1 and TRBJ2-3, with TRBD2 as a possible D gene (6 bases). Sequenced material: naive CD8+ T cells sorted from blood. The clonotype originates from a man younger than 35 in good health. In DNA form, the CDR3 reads TGTGCCAGCAGTGAGGCGGGACCAGATACGCAGTATTTT. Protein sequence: CASSEAGPDTQYF.